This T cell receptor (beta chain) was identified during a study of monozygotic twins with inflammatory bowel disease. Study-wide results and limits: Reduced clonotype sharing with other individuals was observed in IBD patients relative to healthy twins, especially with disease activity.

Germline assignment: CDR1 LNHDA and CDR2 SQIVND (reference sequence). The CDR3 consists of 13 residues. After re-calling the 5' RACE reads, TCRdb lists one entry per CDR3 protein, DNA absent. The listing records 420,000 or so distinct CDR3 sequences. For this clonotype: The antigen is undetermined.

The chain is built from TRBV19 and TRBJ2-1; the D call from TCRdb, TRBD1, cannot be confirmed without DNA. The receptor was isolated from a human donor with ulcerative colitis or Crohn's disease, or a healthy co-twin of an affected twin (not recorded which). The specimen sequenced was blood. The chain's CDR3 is CASSIYRANEQFF.